These 27 T cell receptor beta chains originate from one sample sequenced in a study of neurological immune-mediated disorders (dated by TCRdb to about 2019). Receptor libraries were prepared by 5' RACE. The sequencer listed for this sample is Illumina HiSeq 2500. The raw public reads went through TCRdb reprocessing: fastp at Q25, MiXCR clone calling, in-frame beta chains kept. Rows with one shared CDR3 protein collapse into an entry with the most common genes and DNA. The sample table contains around 37,000 distinct CDR3 sequences; only one count was recorded for roughly an eighth of them. Clones ranked in the top ten supply 27% of the sample. Sequences were obtained from PBMCs. The receptors originated from a woman aged 45-60 years with HTLV-1-associated myelopathy (HAM/TSP).

There are many counts of this clonotype. The J gene is TRBJ2-5, the V gene TRBV6-5; 11 nucleotides agree with TRBD2. With V trimmed by 6 bases and J by 2 bases, 8 bases remained unmatched. The V gene's germline CDR1 is MNHEY and CDR2 SVGAGI. This CDR3 is built from 16 residues. CDR3 protein: CASSPTSGGRQETQYF. CDR3 sequence (DNA): TGTGCCAGCAGCCCAACTAGCGGGGGCCGTCAAGAGACCCAGTACTTC.

This clonotype has just a few counts. The rearrangement links TRBV19 to TRBJ2-2; possibly TRBD2 for D (5 bases). V lost 4 bases and J 3 bases, leaving 15 bases between the germline ends. CDR3 length: 16 amino acids. The V gene's germline CDR1 is LNHDA and CDR2 SQIVND (reference sequence). In DNA, the CDR3 is TGTGCCAGTAGTACCCCGGGATTCCCCGACACCGGGGAGCTGTTTTTT. This encodes CASSTPGFPDTGELFF.

This clonotype has a count of ten or more. The gene calls are TRBV9 and TRBJ2-2; D not resolved. V was cut by 5 bases and J by 3 bases, with 14 bases left in between. The CDR3 totals 15 residues. Germline assignment: CDR1 SGDLS and CDR2 YYNGEE. The CDR3 loop reads CASSLWGWDTGELFF. DNA of the CDR3: TGTGCCAGCAGTCTCTGGGGTTGGGACACCGGGGAGCTGTTTTTT.

This clonotype was seen ten or more times. The chain combines TRBV21-1 with TRBJ1-5. TRBV21-1 is a pseudogene segment. CDR3 length: 14 amino acids. For the CDR3, the DNA is TGTGCCAGCAGCAAAGGGTATAGCAATCAGCCCCAGCATTTT. It translates to CASSKGYSNQPQHF.

In regard to this clonotype: The junction shows a germline mismatch at one end, possibly a read error. The chain couples TRBV4-3 to TRBJ2-3; D is ambiguous. This CDR3 contains 15 residues. Germline CDR1 LGHNA, CDR2 YSLEER. CDR3 bases: TGCGCCAGCAGCCCCCAGGCCGGAATAGGAGATAAGCAGTATTTT. The encoded protein is CASSPQAGIGDKQYF.

In this sample, this clonotype turned up many times. The chain combines TRBV29-1 with TRBJ1-2, with D possibly being TRBD1 (6 bases). V dropped 3 bases and J dropped 8 bases, with 10 bases sitting between them. In germline, CDR1 is SQVTM, CDR2 ANQGSEA. The CDR3 totals 11 residues. The CDR3, as DNA: TGCAGCGTTGACACAGGGAGAGGCTACACCTTC. This sequence encodes CSVDTGRGYTF.

At least ten counts were recorded for this clonotype. The J gene is TRBJ2-1, the V gene TRBV6-4; D not certain. Trimming removed 0 bases at V and 6 bases at J, with 6 bases between. There are 13 residues in the CDR3. Germline CDR1 is MRHNA and CDR2 is SNTAGT. The CDR3 nucleotides are TGTGCCAGCAGTGACTCGCAGAGCAATGAGCAGTTCTTC. It is translated as CASSDSQSNEQFF.

The table lists this clonotype with many counts. The V and J genes are TRBV5-5 and TRBJ2-1, with D perhaps matching TRBD1 or TRBD2 (5 bases each). Germline values: CDR1 SGHKS, CDR2 YYEKEE (reference sequence). The ends were cut back, 0 bases at V and 10 bases at J, with 17 bases in the middle. The length of the CDR3 is 15 residues. The CDR3 DNA follows: TGTGCCAGCAGCTTGGATTGGGCCGGGACGCGGGAGCAGTTCTTC. This encodes CASSLDWAGTREQFF.

This clonotype appeared many times. The rearrangement joins TRBV7-3 to TRBJ2-3; 11 positions match TRBD1. The CDR3 covers 15 residues. Per germline, CDR1 SGHTA and CDR2 FQGTGA. The ends lost 3 bases at V and 6 bases at J; junction bases unmatched: 5. CDR3 nucleotide sequence: TGTGCCAGCAGCTTGGAGGACAGGGGGCGCGATACGCAGTATTTT. Protein product: CASSLEDRGRDTQYF. The whole variable domain, remainder taken from reference TRBV7-3 and TRBJ2-3, is GAGVSQTPSNKVTEKGKYVELRCDPISGHTALYWYRQSLGQGPEFLIYFQGTGAADDSGLPNDRFFAVRPEGSVSTLKIQRTERGDSAVYLCASSLEDRGRDTQYFGPGTRLTVL.

This clonotype was counted at least ten times. V gene TRBV7-2 combines with J gene TRBJ2-5; D is possibly TRBD1 (5 bases). V lost 2 bases and J lost 4, with 11 bases in between. The CDR3 runs 14 residues. Per germline, CDR1 SGHTA and CDR2 FQGNSA. In DNA form, the CDR3 reads TGTGCCAGCAGCTTAATAGGGGCAGGAGAGACCCAGTACTTC. This gives the protein CASSLIGAGETQYF.

This clonotype was detected many times. This chain links TRBV5-1 with TRBJ1-1, with 9 bases lining up with TRBD1. Per germline, CDR1 SGHRS and CDR2 YFSETQ. J was trimmed by 1 base and V by 4 bases; bases with no gene match: 2. The CDR3 has 14 residues. The CDR3 sequence is CASSADRGNTEAFF. DNA for the CDR3: TGCGCCAGCAGCGCGGACAGGGGGAACACTGAAGCTTTCTTT.

This clonotype was recorded at least ten times. The chain uses TRBV15 and TRBJ2-1; 9 nucleotides agree with TRBD2. V trimming: 1 base; J trimming: 8 bases; junction bases outside the gene matches: 9. The CDR3 extends over 16 amino acids. CDR1 is LNHNV, CDR2 YYDKDF, per germline (reference sequence). The CDR3 loop reads CATSRGASGERDEQFF. The CDR3, as DNA: TGTGCCACCAGCAGAGGGGCTAGCGGGGAGCGAGATGAGCAGTTCTTC.

This clonotype was seen many times. V and J are TRBV12-3 or TRBV12-4 and TRBJ1-4, with D possibly TRBD1 on 6 matching bases. The V and J ends lost 6 bases and 4 bases respectively, with 9 bases between them. CDR3 size: 13 residues. The CDR3 DNA follows: TGTGCCAGCAGCCCACAGGGTAATGAAAAACTGTTTTTT. Amino acids: CASSPQGNEKLFF.

This clonotype was counted many times. The chain couples TRBV11-3 to TRBJ2-2; D is unresolved. The CDR3 has 15 residues. V gave up 1 base and J gave up 2 bases, with 8 bases separating them. Germline V gene lookup returns CDR1 SGHNT and CDR2 YENEEA. In DNA form, the CDR3 reads TGTGCCAGCAGCTTAGGGACGGTTAACACCGGGGAGCTGTTTTTT. Translated: CASSLGTVNTGELFF.

This clonotype was recorded at least ten times. The V and J genes are TRBV4-3 and TRBJ1-2; 8 bases line up with TRBD1. This CDR3 has 15 residues. The germline V gene encodes CDR1 LGHNA and CDR2 YSLEER. J gave up 5 bases and V 1 base, and 6 bases lay outside the gene matches. CDR3 sequence: CASSQGQGAWYGYTF. The CDR3 DNA is TGCGCCAGCAGCCAAGGTCAGGGGGCCTGGTATGGCTACACCTTC.

This clonotype has at least ten counts. J is TRBJ1-3 and V is TRBV4-3; tentatively, D is TRBD1 (5 bases). V was pared by 1 base and J by 3 bases, with 16 bases between. Germline V gene sequence: CDR1 LGHNA, CDR2 YSLEER. The CDR3 consists of 17 residues. The CDR3 DNA is TGCGCCAGCAGCCAAGTCGGTGCAGGGCGAATTGGAAACACCATATATTTT. Amino acids: CASSQVGAGRIGNTIYF.

Many counts were recorded for this clonotype. This sequence joins TRBV7-9 and TRBJ1-3, with unresolved D. V lost 3 bases and J 0 bases, leaving 12 bases between the germline ends. Germline assignment: CDR1 SEHNR and CDR2 FQNEAQ (reference sequence). The CDR3 covers 16 residues. CDR3 region: CASSFDGMNSGNTIYF. The CDR3 region has the DNA TGTGCCAGCAGCTTCGATGGAATGAACTCTGGAAACACCATATATTTT.

This clonotype was picked up many times. CDR3 coding DNA: TGCAGTGCTTTCCTGACGGAGAACACTGAAGCTTTCTTT. Protein product: CSAFLTENTEAFF. This chain links TRBV20-1 with TRBJ1-1; no clear D gene. V was shortened by 5 bases and J by 1 base, with 11 bases between the two germline ends. Germline V gene lookup returns CDR1 DFQATT and CDR2 SNEGSKA (reference sequence). The CDR3 runs 13 residues.

Many counts were recorded for this clonotype. The chain is built from TRBV5-1 and TRBJ1-1, with TRBD1 identical over 10 bases. The V gene's germline CDR1 is SGHRS and CDR2 YFSETQ. V gave up 4 bases and J gave up 5 bases; unmatched junction bases: 5. The CDR3 contains 14 residues. The CDR3 is CASSPWGQGTEAFF. DNA of the CDR3: TGCGCCAGCAGCCCCTGGGGACAGGGGACTGAAGCTTTCTTT.

This clonotype came up many times. This rearrangement joins TRBV29-1 to TRBJ2-3, with 9 bases lining up with TRBD1. The CDR3 loop spans 14 amino acids. V gave up 3 bases and J gave up 4 bases; unmatched junction bases: 5. Germline CDR1 SQVTM, CDR2 ANQGSEA. This CDR3 reads CSVDEDRGADTQYF. The CDR3 nucleotides read TGCAGCGTTGATGAGGACAGGGGCGCAGATACGCAGTATTTT.

Note on this clonotype: Because the CDR3's place on the DNA is in doubt, the DNA is left out and the CDR3 is given as listed by TCRdb. The V call is TRBV6-2 or TRBV6-3, the J call TRBJ2-2; TRBD2, the table's D call, was not compared with the DNA. Germline V gene sequence: CDR1 MNHEY, CDR2 SVGEGT. The length of the CDR3 is 18 amino acids, counting both ends. The CDR3 sequence is CASSSQALRGVTPGSCFF.

This clonotype has ten or more counts. The J gene is TRBJ2-5, the V gene TRBV3-1; 7 nucleotides align to TRBD2. This CDR3 contains 15 residues. Germline CDR1 reads LGHDT; CDR2 reads YNNKEL (reference sequence). V gave up 1 base and J gave up 4 bases; unmatched junction bases: 6. The CDR3 reads CASSQGASGGETQYF. CDR3 coding DNA: TGTGCCAGCAGCCAAGGGGCTAGCGGTGGAGAGACCCAGTACTTC.

This clonotype appeared many times. V and J are TRBV5-8 and TRBJ2-3; TRBD1 aligns across 11 bases. The V gene end was trimmed by 5 bases and the J gene end by 4 bases; junction bases not matched to a gene: 12. The germline V gene encodes CDR1 SGHTS and CDR2 YDEGEE. The CDR3 is 17 residues long. The CDR3 coding sequence is TGTGCCAGCAGTCGGACAGGGGGCGCCGGGATGGCAGATACGCAGTATTTT. It encodes CASSRTGGAGMADTQYF.

This clonotype was recorded at least ten times. This chain uses TRBV12-3 or TRBV12-4 with TRBJ1-6; no firm D call. The CDR3 runs 15 residues. Trimming shortened V by 2 bases and J by 4 bases, and 9 bases separated the two germline ends. CDR3 sequence (DNA): TGTGCCAGCAGTTTAATGGGGAGATATAATTCACCCCTCCACTTT. It translates to CASSLMGRYNSPLHF.

This clonotype was found many times. The rearrangement joins TRBV5-6 to TRBJ2-3, with D maybe TRBD1 (5 bases). Trimming pared 1 base from V and 0 bases from J, leaving 12 bases between. The CDR3 runs 16 residues. Germline CDR1 is SGHDT and CDR2 is YYEEEE. The CDR3, as DNA: TGTGCCAGCAGCTTGACCCTTCAGGGTAGCACAGATACGCAGTATTTT. This gives the protein CASSLTLQGSTDTQYF.

The chain joins TRBV7-2 to TRBJ1-1; D not resolved. The CDR3 has 14 amino acids. V was clipped by 5 bases and J by 0 bases, with 10 bases between them. Germline CDR1 SGHTA, CDR2 FQGNSA. The CDR3 region has the DNA TGTGCCAGCAGCGCCGGGGTAATGAACACTGAAGCTTTCTTT. This codes for CASSAGVMNTEAFF.

This clonotype was seen ten or more times. This chain connects TRBV10-3 to TRBJ2-1; the match to TRBD2 covers 13 bases. Looked up from germline, CDR1 is ENHRY and CDR2 is SYGVKD. The V segment lost 0 bases and the J segment 8 bases; nucleotides outside the gene matches: 10. This CDR3 has 18 amino acids. The CDR3 DNA reads TGTGCCATCAGTGAGTCGCGACTAGCGGGGGGCCCCCCCCATGAGCAGTTCTTC. This codes for CAISESRLAGGPPHEQFF.